The 13 T cell receptor beta chains presented below share a single source sample, sequenced in a study of regulatory T cells in long-lasting Graves disease. Time point meaning: newly diagnosed GD, antithyroid drugs for less than 3 months. The TCR library was prepared using RNA isolated from PBMCs. Through Arm-PCR of CDR3 regions and iRepertoire HTBI primers, TCR beta libraries were built. TCRdb re-derived calls from the multiplex PCR reads in MiXCR, one entry per CDR3 protein. The sample gives some 220,000 distinct CDR3 sequences, about 19% of which show up once; 12% is in the top ten. A further study also used this sample, focusing on T cells in Graves' hyperthyroidism and ophthalmopathy.

The material was peripheral blood mononuclear cells (PBMCs), obtained at new diagnosis, from a patient treated with antithyroid drugs. The receptor source for this set is a woman aged 25 to 39 with Graves disease.

The CDR3 is CASSLPGTSGGTYNEQFF. As DNA, the CDR3 is TGCGCCAGCAGCCTCCCCGGGACTAGCGGGGGGACCTACAATGAGCAGTTCTTC. The genes are TRBV4-1 and TRBJ2-1; 15 bases are shared with TRBD2. The CDR3 totals 18 residues. The germline V gene encodes CDR1 MGHRA and CDR2 YSYEKL. With 4 bases clipped from V and 2 bases from J, the junction kept 6 bases outside the gene matches.

The chain uses TRBV24-1 and TRBJ2-2; 10 nucleotides align to TRBD1. The CDR3 loop spans 17 amino acids. V shed 0 bases and J 6 bases; nucleotides not matched to a gene: 6. Germline V gene lookup returns CDR1 KGHDR and CDR2 SFDVKD. The chain's CDR3 is CATSDLGTGAGSGELFF. The CDR3 region has the DNA TGTGCCACCAGTGATTTGGGGACAGGGGCAGGGTCCGGGGAGCTGTTTTTT.

This clonotype was observed many times. The V and J genes are TRBV28 and TRBJ1-3, with 8 nucleotides matching TRBD1. J lost 7 bases, V lost 5 bases, and 4 bases had no gene match. The CDR3 is made up of 13 amino acids. From germline, CDR1 is MDHEN and CDR2 SYDVKM. The CDR3 here is CASSGTGYNTIYF. In nucleotides, the CDR3 is TGTGCCAGCAGTGGGACAGGTTACAACACCATATATTTT. Combining the CDR3 with reference TRBV28 and TRBJ1-3 gives the whole variable domain DVKVTQSSRYLVKRTGEKVFLECVQDMDHENMFWYRQDPGLGLRLIYFSYDVKMKEKGDIPEGYSVSREKKERFSLILESASTNQTSMYLCASSGTGYNTIYFGEGSWLTVV.

This clonotype was seen more than once but under ten times. This sequence may be a read error, since a much larger clone differs from it by one base. The chain joins TRBV7-2 to TRBJ2-5; D gene uncertain. Trimming removed 4 bases at V and 1 base at J, with 10 bases between. The CDR3 has 14 residues. The germline V gene has CDR1 SGHTA and CDR2 FQGNSA. CDR3 sequence (DNA): TGTGCCAGCAGCTCAGGCCCAGCCCAAGAGACCCAGTACTTC. Translation: CASSSGPAQETQYF. Filled out from reference TRBV7-2 and TRBJ2-5, the complete variable domain reads GAGVSQSPSNKVTEKGKDVELRCDPISGHTALYWYRQSLGQGLEFLIYFQGNSAPDKSGLPSDRFSAERTGGSVSTLTIQRTQQEDSAVYLCASSSGPAQETQYFGPGTRLLVL.

The CDR3: CASRPDRDLIRAFF. The CDR3 DNA follows: TGTGCCAGCAGACCAGACAGGGATTTAATTCGAGCTTTCTTT. This rearrangement joins TRBV28 to TRBJ1-1; 7 nucleotides align to TRBD1. With 6 bases clipped from V and 10 bases from J, the junction kept 14 bases outside the gene matches. From germline, CDR1 is MDHEN and CDR2 SYDVKM. The CDR3 spans 14 residues.

This clonotype came up many times. The CDR3 loop reads CASSEVGTPKNIQYF. The CDR3 region has the DNA TGTGCCAGCAGTGAAGTCGGGACACCGAAAAACATTCAGTACTTC. The rearrangement links TRBV6-1 to TRBJ2-4; D may be TRBD1 (6 bases). The length of the CDR3 is 15 residues. Per germline, CDR1 MNHNS and CDR2 SASEGT. The ends were cut back, 1 base at V and 4 bases at J, with 11 bases in the middle.

In this sample, this clonotype turned up many times. V usage is TRBV12-3 or TRBV12-4 and J usage is TRBJ2-3, with 7 bases fitting TRBD1. The CDR3 is made up of 14 amino acids. The ends lost 3 bases at V and 4 bases at J; junction bases unmatched: 4. DNA of the CDR3: TGTGCCAGCAGTTTCGGACAGGTCGCAGATACGCAGTATTTT. Translation: CASSFGQVADTQYF.

This clonotype appeared many times. The rearrangement links TRBV19 to TRBJ1-1; unclear D gene. V was shortened by 5 bases and J by 6 bases, with 13 bases between the two germline ends. Germline assignment: CDR1 LNHDA and CDR2 SQIVND (reference sequence). The CDR3 has 13 amino acids. Here the CDR3 reads CASSQLRFSEAFF. The CDR3 coding sequence is TGTGCCAGTAGTCAATTAAGGTTCTCTGAAGCTTTCTTT.

The V gene is TRBV4-1, the J gene TRBJ2-2, with a possible D match to TRBD2 (5 bases). CDR1 MGHRA and CDR2 YSYEKL come from the germline V gene. The CDR3 covers 15 residues. Trimming stripped 5 bases from V and 1 base from J, with 11 bases between. As DNA, the CDR3 is TGCGCCAGCAGCTCGGGAAAGGGGAACACCGGGGAGCTGTTTTTT. This sequence encodes CASSSGKGNTGELFF.

Many counts were recorded for this clonotype. The chain recombines TRBV7-3 with TRBJ1-1, with 7 bases fitting TRBD1. V gave up 6 bases and J gave up 0 bases; unmatched junction bases: 4. The CDR3 covers 14 residues. Germline V CDR1 and CDR2: SGHTA, FQGTGA. In DNA, the CDR3 is TGTGCCAGCAGGCGGACAGGACTGAACACTGAAGCTTTCTTT. Its protein product is CASRRTGLNTEAFF.

This clonotype was picked up a small number of times. The chain is built from TRBV2 and TRBJ2-1; no clear D. The CDR3 totals 12 residues. Germline assignment: CDR1 SNHLY and CDR2 FYNNEI. V was shortened by 5 bases and J by 9 bases, with 11 bases between the two germline ends. The CDR3 spells CASSSWATEQFF. CDR3 sequence (DNA): TGTGCCAGCAGTTCGTGGGCCACTGAGCAGTTCTTC.

Ten or more counts support this clonotype. The chain joins TRBV5-6 to TRBJ1-2; tentative D call: TRBD1 (6 bases). The germline V gene encodes CDR1 SGHDT and CDR2 YYEEEE. V was shortened by 4 bases and J by 8 bases, with 18 bases between the two germline ends. This CDR3 has 14 residues. CDR3 in DNA: TGTGCCAGCAGCCCCTTTCACCGGACAGCGGGCTACACCTTC. As protein: CASSPFHRTAGYTF.

This clonotype was observed many times. This chain uses TRBV7-9 with TRBJ2-7, with D tentatively TRBD1 or TRBD2 (5 bases each). This CDR3 region has 14 residues. CDR1 and CDR2 from the germline V gene are SEHNR and FQNEAQ (reference sequence). Trimming took off 5 bases at V and 0 bases at J, with 11 bases between the two ends. CDR3 sequence: CASSPSRGSYEQYF. Here the CDR3 DNA reads TGTGCCAGCAGCCCTTCGAGGGGCTCCTACGAGCAGTACTTC.